This entry concerns a single T cell receptor (beta chain). The antigen is not known. The germline gives CDR1 LNHNV, CDR2 YYDKDF (reference sequence). The CDR3 spans 16 residues. The junction had 6 bases not matched to a gene; V was cut back by 3 bases and J by 2 bases. This entry comes from a study of T cell responses to AZD1222 COVID-19 vaccine. Points from the study as a whole: The study identified only six AZD1222 recipients as seropositive at baseline. Spike-specific TCR breadth and depth both grew after two AZD1222 doses. Per reports, nearly half of all spike-specific TCRs target regions that are unmutated in variants. Clonal diversity may have been underestimated in mostly white British donors.

Data came from immunoSEQ multiplex PCR; TCRdb stores just in-frame clones and leaves some out. The top ten hold 6.5% to 7% of the sample, which has about 150,000 clones, around 91% seen once. The chain has TRBV15 and TRBJ1-3, with 8 positions matching TRBD1. This specimen consisted of peripheral blood, obtained on day 0 of AZD1222 vaccination. The TCR comes from an adult in good health. DNA for the CDR3: TGTGCCACCAGCAGGCCCGGGACAGGCGCTGGAAACACCATATATTTT. Translating it yields CATSRPGTGAGNTIYF. Full variable domain (rest looked up from reference TRBV15 and TRBJ1-3): DAMVIQNPRYQVTQFGKPVTLSCSQTLNHNVMYWYQQKSSQAPKLLFHYYDKDFNNEADTPDNFQSRRPNTSFCFLDIRSPGLGDTAMYLCATSRPGTGAGNTIYFGEGSWLTVV.